This T cell receptor beta chain was sequenced during a study of vaccination and CD4 T cells after COVID-19. Study context: The authors used overlapping spike peptides from SARS-CoV-2, HCoV-NL63, HCoV-OC43 and HCoV-229E to stimulate cells.

Stated treatment: approximately nine-day PBMC culture with coronavirus spike peptide pools or control peptides (ViraFEST assay). Investigators isolated CD4+ T cells by negative selection after about 10 days of culture. With the Oncomine TCR Beta short-read assay, DNA from cultured CD4+ T cells was sequenced. TCRdb re-called the PCR reads with MiXCR, one entry per CDR3 protein. This sample has approximately 3,000 distinct CDR3 sequences, with 25% found just once. The CDR3 covers 12 residues. Trimming took 6 bases from V and 7 from J; bases not matched to a gene: 5. CDR1 MDHEN and CDR2 SYDVKM come from the germline V gene. This clonotype was picked up a small number of times. Antigen specificity is unknown.

The sequence was obtained from a human donor who had recovered from COVID-19. This chain uses TRBV28 with TRBJ1-2; 7 nucleotides line up with TRBD1. Sequenced here: CD4+ T cells from blood, cultured in vitro, sampled after SARS-CoV-2 vaccination. The CDR3 protein is CASSRQGFGYTF. CDR3 nucleotide sequence: TGTGCCAGCAGCAGACAGGGCTTTGGCTACACCTTC.